These T cell receptor beta chains were read from a single sample in a study of cytomegalovirus exposure and HLA in healthy donors. Produced via immunoSEQ multiplex PCR; TCRdb's table is partial and in-frame only. The sample yields 100,000 to 150,000 clones, 80% seen once. The sample consisted of PBMCs. The receptors were sampled from a man aged 25 to 40 in good health and CMV-seropositive. Both conserved end residues are part of each CDR3. The D gene is left open where the match is weak. Some rows mark clone size as missing; the rest say once, few, many or name a class of expanded clone.

.,TRBJ1-1,TRBV6-6,.,TGTGCCAGCAGTTCTACAAACAGGAACACTGAAGCTTTCTTT,CASSSTNRNTEAFF
TRBD2,TRBJ2-3,TRBV9,.,TGTGCCAGCAGCGGGACTAGCGCCCCTAGCACAGATACGCAGTATTTT,CASSGTSAPSTDTQYF
.,TRBJ2-6,TRBV2,.,TGTGCCAGACGCCTCTTTGGCTCTGGGGCCAACGGCCTGACTTTC,CARRLFGSGANGLTF
TRBD1,TRBJ1-4,TRBV2,.,TGTGCCAGCAGTGAACTGGCGACAGGGGTGGGAGAAAAACTGTTTTTT,CASSELATGVGEKLFF
TRBD1,TRBJ1-2,TRBV7-2,.,TGTGCCAGCAGCTCAGGGGGTCAGTCGTCCTCCTCACGCTACACCTTC,CASSSGGQSSSSRYTF
.,TRBJ1-4,TRBV28,.,TGTGCCAGCAGAGCGGCAGGGGCTGCAACTAATGAAAAACTGTTTTTT,CASRAAGAATNEKLFF
.,TRBJ2-2,TRBV4-1,.,TGCGCCAGCAGCCTCCCCCAGGGATCCACCGGGGAGCTGTTTTTT,CASSLPQGSTGELFF
TRBD2,TRBJ2-7,TRBV15,once,TGTGCCACCAGCAGAGCAGCGGGGGGGATCATGGACGAGCAGTACTTC,CATSRAAGGIMDEQYF
TRBD1,TRBJ2-1,TRBV28,.,TGTGCCAGCAGTTTATTTTCCGGGACAGGGGGCAGAGAGCAGTTCTTC,CASSLFSGTGGREQFF
TRBD1,TRBJ1-6,TRBV6-1,.,TGTGCCAGCAGTGAACCGGTCAGGGGGTGGAATTCACCCCTCCACTTT,CASSEPVRGWNSPLHF
.,TRBJ1-1,TRBV15,.,TGTGCCACCAGCAGAGATTACGGGAACACTGAAGCTTTCTTT,CATSRDYGNTEAFF
TRBD1,TRBJ2-5,TRBV2,.,TGTGCCAGCAGTGAACGGACAGGGGACCAAGAGACCCAGTACTTC,CASSERTGDQETQYF
TRBD1,TRBJ1-6,TRBV2,.,TGTGCCAGCAGCGTCCACAGGGGGACTCGGTATAATTCACCCCTCCACTTT,CASSVHRGTRYNSPLHF
.,TRBJ1-1,TRBV6-5,.,TGTGCCAGCAGTTATAGCCTTACCGGGGGTGAAGCTTTCTTT,CASSYSLTGGEAFF
TRBD1,TRBJ1-6,TRBV27,.,TGTGCCAGCACTGAACCGGGACAGGGGGCTCAAGATACGGATTCACCCCTCCACTTT,CASTEPGQGAQDTDSPLHF
TRBD1,TRBJ1-1,TRBV18,.,TGTGCCAGCTCACCCGTGCCAGGAGGGGGCGCGTCTGATACTGAAGCTTTCTTT,CASSPVPGGGASDTEAFF
TRBD1,TRBJ2-3,TRBV29-1,.,TGCAGCGTTGGAGGGGGCGTGGATACGCAGTATTTT,CSVGGGVDTQYF
TRBD1,TRBJ2-5,TRBV2,.,TGTGCCAGCGGGCCAGGGGGCCCCCCAACCCAGTACTTC,CASGPGGPPTQYF
.,TRBJ1-2,TRBV7-9,.,TGTGCCAGCAGCTTAGTGTCAGCTAGAGGCTACACCTTC,CASSLVSARGYTF
.,TRBJ1-2,TRBV7-8,.,TGTGCCAGCAGCTTATTTCTAGGGGCCATGCACTATGGCTACACCTTC,CASSLFLGAMHYGYTF
.,TRBJ2-2,TRBV27,.,TGTGCCACAGGGGAGACCGCCATAACCGGGGAGCTGTTTTTT,CATGETAITGELFF
TRBD1,TRBJ2-1,TRBV27,few,TGTGCCAGCAGTGGACAGGCCGCCTTTGGCAATGAGCAGTTCTTC,CASSGQAAFGNEQFF
.,TRBJ2-1,TRBV29-1,.,TGCAGCGTTTTTGACAGTCAGAGGCACAATGAGCAGTTCTTC,CSVFDSQRHNEQFF
.,TRBJ2-3,TRBV11-3,few,TGTGCCAGCAGCCAAAGGAGGGGGGGGCAGTATTTT,CASSQRRGGQYF